Following are 27 T cell receptor beta chains from one sample sequenced in a study of blood T cell repertoires in COVID-19. The data were produced by immunoSEQ multiplex PCR, yet TCRdb's version contains in-frame clones alone and is incomplete. This sample yields approximately 150,000 clones, of which around 87% are seen a single time; 4% belongs to the top ten. Sequencing was carried out using PBMCs or T cells enriched from blood (not recorded which). The source is a woman aged 40 to 50 who had been exposed to COVID-19.

In its sample, this clone was seen once. The V gene is TRBV24-1, the J gene TRBJ2-1; D may be TRBD1 (5 bases). Germline CDR1 is KGHDR and CDR2 is SFDVKD. The CDR3 loop spans 14 amino acids. Trimming removed 4 bases at V and 6 bases at J, with 12 bases between. CDR3 in amino acids: CATSDRGHFNEQFF. The CDR3 coding sequence is TGTGCCACCAGTGACCGAGGACACTTCAATGAGCAGTTCTTC.

The V call is TRBV7-9, the J call TRBJ1-1, with a weak D call TRBD1 (5 bases). In germline, CDR1 is SEHNR, CDR2 FQNEAQ (reference sequence). This CDR3 is built from 12 residues. With 5 bases removed from V and 8 bases from J, the gap between germline ends came to 12 bases. CDR3 region: CASSPLAGEAFF. CDR3 DNA sequence: TGTGCCAGCAGCCCGTTAGCAGGGGAAGCTTTCTTT.

The chain is built from TRBV9 and TRBJ2-2, with 9 bases aligning to TRBD2. With 4 bases clipped from V and 5 bases from J, the junction kept 12 bases outside the gene matches. The CDR3 consists of 17 residues. The germline V gene encodes CDR1 SGDLS and CDR2 YYNGEE. CDR3 coding DNA: TGTGCCAGCAGCTCCATTTGGGCTAGCGGGGCGACCGGGGAGCTGTTTTTT. Translating gives CASSSIWASGATGELFF.

The chain uses TRBV19 and TRBJ1-1; 8 nucleotides align to TRBD1. The length of the CDR3 is 15 residues. The V gene's germline CDR1 is LNHDA and CDR2 SQIVND (reference sequence). Trimming at V came to 3 bases and at J to 5 bases, leaving 8 bases not matched to a gene. For the CDR3, the DNA is TGTGCCAGTAGTATCCCACAGGGGGTAAGGACTGAAGCTTTCTTT. It translates to CASSIPQGVRTEAFF.

This chain uses TRBV28 with TRBJ2-7; 7 nucleotides agree with TRBD2. This CDR3 comprises 15 residues. The germline gives CDR1 MDHEN, CDR2 SYDVKM. The V gene end was trimmed by 6 bases and the J gene end by 4 bases; junction bases not matched to a gene: 12. This CDR3 reads CASSGVGLVGYEQYF. DNA for the CDR3: TGTGCCAGCAGCGGGGTCGGACTAGTGGGTTACGAGCAGTACTTC.

V is TRBV29-1 and J is TRBJ2-5, with D possibly matching TRBD1 (5 bases). CDR3 length: 13 residues. V was pared by 2 bases and J by 4 bases, with 11 bases between. Germline assignment: CDR1 SQVTM and CDR2 ANQGSEA. CDR3 protein: CSVESRVGETQYF. The CDR3 DNA sequence: TGCAGCGTTGAAAGCAGGGTGGGAGAGACCCAGTACTTC.

V is TRBV11-2 and J is TRBJ2-5, with TRBD2 matching 7 bases. The CDR3 spans 15 residues. Trimming removed 1 base from V and 1 base from J; junction bases left unmatched: 3. The germline gives CDR1 SGHAT, CDR2 FQNNGV. CDR3 residues: CASSLGGGIQETQYF. The CDR3 DNA follows: TGTGCCAGCAGCTTAGGGGGGGGGATCCAAGAGACCCAGTACTTC.

The chain joins TRBV5-1 to TRBJ2-5; D is unresolved. Per the germline V gene, CDR1 is SGHRS and CDR2 is YFSETQ. The CDR3 is made up of 12 amino acids. Trimming left V 0 bases short and J 4 bases short, with 4 bases between. The CDR3 bases are TGCGCCAGCAGCTTGGCCGGAGAGACCCAGTACTTC. It is translated as CASSLAGETQYF.

V and J are TRBV19 and TRBJ2-5, with TRBD1 as a possible D gene (6 bases). V was trimmed by 0 bases and J by 5 bases, leaving 10 bases between them. The CDR3 spans 14 residues. Per germline, CDR1 LNHDA and CDR2 SQIVND (reference sequence). CDR3 region: CASSIDARGETQYF. CDR3 in DNA: TGTGCCAGTAGTATAGACGCCAGGGGTGAGACCCAGTACTTC.

The chain couples TRBV18 to TRBJ2-2, with D maybe TRBD1 (5 bases). Germline V gives CDR1 KGHSH, CDR2 LQKENI. The ends were cut back, 2 bases at V and 1 base at J, with 8 bases in the middle. CDR3 length equals 15 residues. The CDR3 DNA sequence: TGTGCCAGCTCACCAGGGGCCGGGAACACCGGGGAGCTGTTTTTT. This gives the protein CASSPGAGNTGELFF.

This clone was seen just once. The chain employs TRBV4-3 and TRBJ2-3, with D unresolved. V was pared by 8 bases and J by 1 base, with 10 bases between. Per the germline V gene, CDR1 is LGHNA and CDR2 is YSLEER. The CDR3 extends over 13 amino acids. The CDR3 loop is CASGPAGTDTQYF. Here the CDR3 DNA reads TGCGCCAGCGGGCCAGCCGGCACAGATACGCAGTATTTT.

The chain's CDR3 is CASSPLRSAQPQHF. The DNA of the CDR3 is TGTGCCAGCTCACCCCTCAGGTCGGCTCAGCCCCAGCATTTT. This chain uses TRBV18 with TRBJ1-5; D is unclear. The CDR3 covers 14 residues. Germline lookup yields CDR1 KGHSH and CDR2 LQKENI. Trimming took off 3 bases at V and 6 bases at J, with 12 bases between the two ends.

This clone was counted a single time. The V and J genes are TRBV29-1 and TRBJ1-1; no reliable D call. The V gene lost 6 bases and the J gene lost 2 bases, with 7 bases spanning the gap. The CDR3 totals 11 residues. Looked up from germline, CDR1 is SQVTM and CDR2 is ANQGSEA. The CDR3 DNA reads TGCAGCGTGGAGGATAACACTGAAGCTTTCTTT. It translates to CSVEDNTEAFF.

This clone was seen only a few times. The chain carries TRBV4-1 and TRBJ2-1, with 15 bases identical to TRBD2. J lost 4 bases, V lost 5 bases, and 15 bases had no gene match. Germline assignment: CDR1 MGHRA and CDR2 YSYEKL. The CDR3 is 20 residues long. The CDR3 loop reads CASSLGLAGGLGLVYNEQFF. Written as DNA, the CDR3 is TGCGCCAGCAGCTTGGGACTAGCGGGAGGCCTGGGATTAGTTTACAATGAGCAGTTCTTC.

The CDR3 sequence is CASRTGGKANEKLFF. The DNA of the CDR3 is TGTGCCAGCAGGACTGGGGGGAAGGCTAATGAAAAACTGTTTTTT. The chain carries TRBV28 and TRBJ1-4; D may be TRBD1 (5 bases). Germline loops: CDR1 MDHEN, CDR2 SYDVKM. Trimming took 6 bases from V and 3 from J, leaving 14 bases between them. The CDR3 has 15 amino acids.

CDR3 bases: TGTGCCAGCAGCATGGGACTTGAAAACTATGGCTACACCTTC. Translated, it gives CASSMGLENYGYTF. The J gene is TRBJ1-2, the V gene TRBV21-1. TRBV21-1 is designated a pseudogene. The CDR3 totals 14 residues.

The count of this clone is one. The chain couples TRBV7-9 to TRBJ2-5, with 10 bases lining up with TRBD2. J lost 7 bases, V lost 6 bases, and 11 bases had no gene match. From germline, CDR1 is SEHNR and CDR2 FQNEAQ (reference sequence). This CDR3 has 15 residues. The CDR3 DNA sequence: TGTGCCAGCAGACCTAGCGGGAGCACGGGGGCGACCCAGTACTTC. This sequence encodes CASRPSGSTGATQYF.

The chain is built from TRBV2 and TRBJ1-6, with 7 bases matching TRBD1. V shed 4 bases, J shed 7 bases, and the junction held 4 bases outside the gene matches. Germline values: CDR1 SNHLY, CDR2 FYNNEI. The CDR3 consists of 14 residues. Here the CDR3 reads CASSADRVNSPLHF. The DNA for the CDR3 is TGTGCCAGCAGTGCAGACAGGGTCAATTCACCCCTCCACTTT. Using reference TRBV2 and TRBJ1-6 for the parts outside the CDR3, the full variable domain is EPEVTQTPSHQVTQMGQEVILRCVPISNHLYFYWYRQILGQKVEFLVSFYNNEISEKSEIFDDQFSVERPDGSNFTLKIRSTKLEDSAMYFCASSADRVNSPLHFGNGTRLTVT.

The chain recombines TRBV7-2 with TRBJ2-1, with D possibly being TRBD2 (5 bases). Germline V CDR1 and CDR2: SGHTA, FQGNSA. The CDR3 runs to 15 residues. The V end was cut by 0 bases, the J end by 4 bases, with 10 bases between. CDR3 nucleotides: TGTGCCAGCAGCTTAGCCCCGGACTTGTACAATGAGCAGTTCTTC. Translating it yields CASSLAPDLYNEQFF.

V and J are TRBV6-4 and TRBJ2-1, with a possible D match to TRBD2 (6 bases). Germline lookup yields CDR1 MRHNA and CDR2 SNTAGT. This CDR3 has 13 amino acids. The V and J ends lost 3 bases and 7 bases respectively, with 10 bases between them. CDR3 sequence (DNA): TGTGCCAGCAGTGAGGGGGGAGATAATGAGCAGTTCTTC. Protein sequence: CASSEGGDNEQFF.

This chain uses TRBV6-1 with TRBJ1-2; D unclear. Germline V gene lookup returns CDR1 MNHNS and CDR2 SASEGT. Trimming stripped 4 bases from V and 0 bases from J, with 18 bases between. The CDR3 is 17 residues long. CDR3 sequence: CASSALSHSLANYGYTF. The CDR3 DNA reads as TGTGCCAGCAGTGCCCTATCCCACAGTTTAGCTAACTATGGCTACACCTTC.

The rearrangement uses TRBV24-1 and TRBJ1-5; the D is unclear. The CDR3 extends over 14 amino acids. Germline V CDR1 and CDR2: KGHDR, SFDVKD. V lost 5 bases and J lost 0, with 7 bases in between. This chain's CDR3 is CATSGGNSNQPQHF. DNA for the CDR3: TGTGCCACCAGTGGCGGTAATAGCAATCAGCCCCAGCATTTT.

Note on this clone: An end of the junction differs from the germline gene, which may be a read error. The V gene is TRBV6-2 or TRBV6-3, the J gene TRBJ1-5, with unresolved D. The CDR3 is 14 amino acids. Per the germline V gene, CDR1 is MNHEY and CDR2 is SVGEGT. The CDR3 DNA follows: TGTGCCAGCAGATACTACGGGGACAATCAGCCCCAGCATTTT. Translation gives CASRYYGDNQPQHF.

The gene calls are TRBV3-1 (or the pseudogene TRBV3-2) and TRBJ2-5; weak D call: TRBD2 (6 bases). This CDR3 is 13 amino acids long. The V end lost 3 bases, the J end lost 2 bases, and 7 bases lay between the germline ends. Germline V gives CDR1 LGHDT, CDR2 YNNKEL (reference sequence). The CDR3 DNA sequence: TGTGCCAGCAGCCAGGGGGGACAAGAGACCCAGTACTTC. This translates into CASSQGGQETQYF.

V gene TRBV7-8 combines with J gene TRBJ1-1; weak D call: TRBD1 (5 bases). Trimming stripped 4 bases from V and 0 bases from J, with 15 bases between. This CDR3 has 16 residues. Germline CDR1 is SGHVS and CDR2 is FQNEAQ. The CDR3 DNA is TGTGCCAGCAGCTCCGTGACAGTTATTATGAACACTGAAGCTTTCTTT. Protein sequence: CASSSVTVIMNTEAFF.

J is TRBJ2-7 and V is TRBV6-5; TRBD1 agrees at 10 bases. Germline CDR1 reads MNHEY; CDR2 reads SVGAGI. V dropped 1 base and J dropped 3; count of bases not matched to a gene: 3. This CDR3 is 15 amino acids long. DNA for the CDR3: TGTGCCAGCAGTTACTTTGGACAGGGGGTCTACGAGCAGTACTTC. This codes for CASSYFGQGVYEQYF.

This clone was picked up a small number of times. The J gene is TRBJ2-5, the V gene TRBV28; no clear D gene. The CDR3 is 16 amino acids. V was pared by 4 bases and J by 5 bases, with 20 bases between. CDR1 is MDHEN, CDR2 SYDVKM, per germline. The DNA for the CDR3 is TGTGCCAGCAGTTCCTCGGCGGAGACGCTGGTGGAGACCCAGTACTTC. Translation: CASSSSAETLVETQYF.